This passage covers 22 T cell receptor beta chains from one sample sequenced in a study of PD-1 blockade in classical Hodgkin lymphoma. The method was immunoSEQ multiplex PCR; TCRdb's version includes in-frame clones alone and lacks a portion of them. The sample consists of fewer than 100,000 clones, about 93% of them appearing once. Indicated time point: cycle 4 day 1 (C4D1), after 6 weeks of nivolumab. Following autologous stem cell transplantation, relapse occurred in every patient, and exposure to brentuximab vedotin varied. This specimen consisted of peripheral blood mononuclear cells (PBMCs), obtained before the fourth cycle of nivolumab. The source is a human donor with classical Hodgkin lymphoma.

V is TRBV29-1 and J is TRBJ2-1, with 12 bases identical to TRBD2. The V and J ends lost 4 bases and 6 bases, in that order; junction bases with no gene match: 1. Looked up from germline, CDR1 is SQVTM and CDR2 is ANQGSEA. The CDR3 contains 13 residues. The CDR3: CSVVTSGSNEQFF. DNA of the CDR3: TGCAGCGTTGTGACTAGCGGGAGCAATGAGCAGTTCTTC.

The V and J genes are TRBV6-1 and TRBJ1-5, with TRBD1 matching over 7 bases. Germline loops: CDR1 MNHNS, CDR2 SASEGT. The CDR3 consists of 15 residues. J gave up 6 bases and V 2 bases, and 7 bases lay outside the gene matches. The DNA of the CDR3 is TGTGCCAGCAGTGAATTACAGGGGCCGGGTCAGCCCCAGCATTTT. This translates into CASSELQGPGQPQHF.

The CDR3, as DNA: TGTGCCAGCAGTGAGGAAGTCCGGAACACTGAAGCTTTCTTT. Protein sequence: CASSEEVRNTEAFF. The V gene is TRBV2, the J gene TRBJ1-1, with D unresolved. Trimming took off 3 bases at V and 1 base at J, with 9 bases between the two ends. Per the germline V gene, CDR1 is SNHLY and CDR2 is FYNNEI. The CDR3 spans 14 residues.

This CDR3 reads CASSPGRGVYGYTF. As DNA, the CDR3 is TGTGCCAGCAGCCCGGGCAGGGGGGTTTATGGCTACACCTTC. This chain connects TRBV28 to TRBJ1-2, with 7 positions matching TRBD1. The CDR3 has 14 amino acids. V shed 6 bases, J shed 5 bases, and the junction held 9 bases outside the gene matches. The germline CDR1 and CDR2 sequences are MDHEN and SYDVKM.

V usage is TRBV30 and J usage is TRBJ1-2; D is perhaps TRBD1 (6 bases). The CDR3 covers 13 residues. Germline CDR1 reads GTSNPN; CDR2 reads SVGIG (reference sequence). The V end was cut by 2 bases, the J end by 4 bases, with 11 bases between. CDR3 region: CAWSLGGLYGYTF. The CDR3 nucleotides read TGTGCCTGGAGTTTGGGGGGCCTCTATGGCTACACCTTC.

The chain combines TRBV28 with TRBJ1-4, with a possible D match to TRBD1 (5 bases). Germline V lookup: CDR1 MDHEN, CDR2 SYDVKM. The V end was cut by 3 bases, the J end by 7 bases, with 24 bases between. This CDR3 has 18 amino acids. CDR3 sequence (DNA): TGTGCCAGCAGTTTCTCAAAGATCTTCCCGAGGGGCAGTGAAAAACTGTTTTTT. Protein sequence: CASSFSKIFPRGSEKLFF.

This chain connects TRBV15 to TRBJ2-5, with D perhaps matching TRBD1 or TRBD2 (6 bases each). The CDR3 contains 17 residues. Trimming cost V 10 bases and J 2 bases, with 26 bases left between them. Germline V lookup: CDR1 LNHNV, CDR2 YYDKDF (reference sequence). Here the CDR3 DNA reads TGTGCCAGCAAAACCCGGGGGAGAGACAGGACTCAAGAGACCCAGTACTTC. Its translation: CASKTRGRDRTQETQYF.

The chain has TRBV27 and TRBJ2-2, with 7 positions matching TRBD1. The germline V gene has CDR1 MNHEY and CDR2 SMNVEV (reference sequence). This CDR3 region has 14 residues. V shed 6 bases, J shed 5 bases, and the junction held 6 bases outside the gene matches. The CDR3 spells CASRGIRGTGELFF. CDR3 coding DNA: TGTGCCAGCAGGGGGATCAGGGGGACCGGGGAGCTGTTTTTT.

The rearrangement joins TRBV29-1 to TRBJ1-5; 12 nucleotides line up with TRBD1. Looked up from germline, CDR1 is SQVTM and CDR2 is ANQGSEA. CDR3 length equals 15 residues. V lost 0 bases to trimming and J lost 6 bases; unmatched junction nucleotides: 3. CDR3 DNA: TGCAGCGTTGAAGAAGGGACAGGGGGCGGTCAGCCCCAGCATTTT. The encoded protein is CSVEEGTGGGQPQHF.

The genes are TRBV9 and TRBJ2-3; TRBD2 matches at 8 bases. The V gene's germline CDR1 is SGDLS and CDR2 YYNGEE. Losses at the gene ends were 2 bases for V and 4 bases for J; bases not matched to a gene: 9. CDR3 length: 16 amino acids. CDR3 coding DNA: TGTGCCAGCAGCGTCGATACTAGCGGAGGCGCAGATACGCAGTATTTT. Protein sequence: CASSVDTSGGADTQYF.

The V call is TRBV11-2, the J call TRBJ2-3, with TRBD2 as a possible D gene (6 bases). The CDR3 sequence is 15 residues long. CDR1 and CDR2 from the germline V gene are SGHAT and FQNNGV. The V gene lost 2 bases and the J gene lost 0 bases, with 9 bases spanning the gap. The CDR3 DNA reads TGTGCCAGCAGCTTACGCGGGGTCAGCACAGATACGCAGTATTTT. Translating it yields CASSLRGVSTDTQYF.

The chain couples TRBV11-1 to TRBJ2-5, with D possibly being TRBD1 or TRBD2 (5 bases each). The V and J ends lost 2 bases and 1 base respectively, with 14 bases between them. This CDR3 contains 16 residues. Germline CDR1 reads SGHAT; CDR2 reads FQDESV (reference sequence). CDR3 nucleotide sequence: TGTGCCAGCAGCTTATGGTCCCGAGGGGCCCAAGAGACCCAGTACTTC. It yields the protein CASSLWSRGAQETQYF.

This chain connects TRBV6-5 to TRBJ1-1; tentative D call: TRBD1 (5 bases). V was clipped by 4 bases and J by 1 base, with 13 bases between them. Per the germline V gene, CDR1 is MNHEY and CDR2 is SVGAGI. The CDR3 is made up of 15 amino acids. CDR3 loop: CASSSRVTGNTEAFF. The CDR3, as DNA: TGTGCCAGCAGTTCCCGAGTAACAGGGAACACTGAAGCTTTCTTT.

This chain uses TRBV9 with TRBJ1-3; D unresolved. Germline-derived CDR1 and CDR2 are SGDLS and YYNGEE. V lost 2 bases to trimming and J lost 2 bases, with 2 bases between them. The CDR3 contains 12 residues. The CDR3 here is CASSVPGNTIYF. CDR3 DNA sequence: TGTGCCAGCAGCGTTCCTGGAAACACCATATATTTT.

V usage is TRBV5-1 and J usage is TRBJ2-2; 10 bases line up with TRBD2. Germline V lookup: CDR1 SGHRS, CDR2 YFSETQ. The CDR3 length is 16 residues. J lost 7 bases, V lost 0 bases, and 6 bases had no gene match. CDR3 sequence: CASSLDVAGGHGELFF. The CDR3 DNA reads as TGCGCCAGCAGCTTGGACGTAGCGGGAGGACACGGGGAGCTGTTTTTT.

J is TRBJ1-2 and V is TRBV5-1; 7 bases fit TRBD1. Per germline, CDR1 SGHRS and CDR2 YFSETQ. After removal of 0 bases from V and 8 bases from J, the junction contained 10 bases not matched to a gene. CDR3 size: 15 residues. CDR3 sequence: CASSLEYRDSRGYTF. DNA for the CDR3: TGCGCCAGCAGCTTGGAATACCGGGACAGTAGGGGCTACACCTTC.

The rearrangement joins TRBV28 to TRBJ1-5; D gene unclear. CDR1 and CDR2 from the germline V gene are MDHEN and SYDVKM. The germline V and J ends were trimmed by 4 bases and 7 bases, with 20 bases remaining between them. This CDR3 is built from 16 residues. The CDR3 spells CASSYVMALQGQPQHF. CDR3 DNA sequence: TGTGCCAGCAGTTATGTGATGGCCCTGCAAGGGCAGCCCCAGCATTTT.

The gene calls are TRBV28 and TRBJ2-6, with D possibly being TRBD2 (6 bases). The CDR3 has 16 amino acids. Germline V gives CDR1 MDHEN, CDR2 SYDVKM. V lost 7 bases and J 2 bases, leaving 15 bases between the germline ends. CDR3 sequence reads: CASTLEAGPGANVLTF. CDR3 nucleotides: TGTGCCAGCACCCTAGAGGCGGGACCTGGGGCCAACGTCCTGACTTTC. Together with reference TRBV28 and TRBJ2-6, the CDR3 gives the full variable domain: DVKVTQSSRYLVKRTGEKVFLECVQDMDHENMFWYRQDPGLGLRLIYFSYDVKMKEKGDIPEGYSVSREKKERFSLILESASTNQTSMYLCASTLEAGPGANVLTFGAGSRLTVL.

A few counts support this clone. The V and J genes are TRBV7-9 and TRBJ2-1; the match to TRBD1 covers 7 bases. CDR1 is SEHNR, CDR2 FQNEAQ, per germline (reference sequence). Unmatched junction bases numbered 9, after V lost 1 base and J lost 9 bases. CDR3 length: 15 amino acids. The CDR3 bases are TGTGCCAGCAGCTTAGTGGGCAGGGGGAACTTTGAGCAGTTCTTC. As protein: CASSLVGRGNFEQFF.

The rearrangement uses TRBV10-3 and TRBJ2-3; D may be TRBD1 (7 bases). The ends were cut back, 1 base at V and 4 bases at J, with 21 bases in the middle. Germline CDR1 ENHRY, CDR2 SYGVKD. The CDR3 spans 18 residues. The CDR3 nucleotides read TGTGCCATCAGTGAGTGGGGAGGAGAGACAGGGCTAGCAGATACGCAGTATTTT. This codes for CAISEWGGETGLADTQYF.

The V call is TRBV25-1, the J call TRBJ2-7, with a possible D match to TRBD2 (7 bases). Trimming took off 4 bases at V and 2 bases at J, with 9 bases between the two ends. Germline V gene lookup returns CDR1 MGHDK and CDR2 SYGVNS. The CDR3 has 13 residues. CDR3 DNA sequence: TGTGCCAGCAGTGGGGGGGGCCCCTACGAGCAGTACTTC. It yields the protein CASSGGGPYEQYF.

The sample holds one count of this clone. The chain uses TRBV27 and TRBJ2-2, with 10 bases identical to TRBD1. CDR3 length: 17 amino acids. CDR1 is MNHEY, CDR2 SMNVEV, per germline (reference sequence). V gave up 4 bases and J gave up 8 bases; unmatched junction bases: 13. The CDR3 DNA reads as TGTGCCAGCAGTTCACTAAGGACAGGGGGGCCCCTAGGGGAGCTGTTTTTT. This gives the protein CASSSLRTGGPLGELFF.